The 7 T cell receptor beta chains reported below all come from one sample, sequenced in a study of neurological immune-mediated disorders. Each CDR3 protein is one row after TCRdb ran MiXCR on the 5' RACE reads. Counted here are under 85,000 distinct CDR3 sequences, approximately 10% occurring once; the ten biggest clones make up about 2%. Sequencing used PBMCs. The source is a man aged 40-55 years in good health.

This clonotype was seen ten or more times. This rearrangement joins TRBV20-1 to TRBJ1-2; no firm D call. With 3 bases removed from V and 4 bases from J, the gap between germline ends came to 12 bases. CDR3 length equals 13 residues. The germline V gene has CDR1 DFQATT and CDR2 SNEGSKA (reference sequence). Here the CDR3 DNA reads TGCAGTGCTAGTGGCAGTGGGGTCTATGGCTACACCTTC. As protein: CSASGSGVYGYTF.

This clonotype was seen repeatedly, ten times or more. The rearrangement links TRBV5-1 to TRBJ1-1; weak D call: TRBD1 (5 bases). The CDR3 is 15 amino acids. Looked up from germline, CDR1 is SGHRS and CDR2 is YFSETQ. V dropped 0 bases and J dropped 4 bases, with 13 bases sitting between them. This CDR3 reads CASSLGGVQSTEAFF. For the CDR3, the DNA is TGCGCCAGCAGCTTGGGGGGGGTTCAGAGCACTGAAGCTTTCTTT.

This clonotype was recorded many times. The genes are TRBV12-3 or TRBV12-4 and TRBJ2-5; 7 bases are shared with TRBD2. After removal of 5 bases from V and 3 bases from J, the junction contained 9 bases not matched to a gene. This CDR3 has 15 amino acids. CDR3 DNA sequence: TGTGCCAGCAGTCCCTCCCCGGGGGGTGAAGAGACCCAGTACTTC. Protein product: CASSPSPGGEETQYF.

The table lists this clonotype with many counts. The genes are TRBV6-5 and TRBJ2-2; 8 positions match TRBD2. Germline V gives CDR1 MNHEY, CDR2 SVGAGI. V shed 7 bases and J 1 base; nucleotides not matched to a gene: 5. This CDR3 comprises 15 residues. The CDR3 protein is CASTSGGLNTGELFF. Here the CDR3 DNA reads TGTGCCAGCACGAGCGGGGGCTTGAACACCGGGGAGCTGTTTTTT.

The CDR3 loop is CASSLHRGTGELFF. The CDR3, as DNA: TGTGCCAGCAGTTTGCATCGGGGAACCGGGGAGCTGTTTTTT. The rearrangement joins TRBV12-3 or TRBV12-4 to TRBJ2-2, with a weak D call TRBD2 (5 bases). CDR3 length: 14 residues. V lost 3 bases and J 5 bases, leaving 10 bases between the germline ends.

This clonotype was observed at least ten times. The rearrangement uses TRBV18 and TRBJ1-3; D gene uncertain. Per germline, CDR1 KGHSH and CDR2 LQKENI. V lost 3 bases, J lost 0 bases, and 6 bases lay in between. The CDR3 is 14 amino acids. The CDR3 sequence: CASSPGSSGNTIYF. The CDR3 nucleotides read TGTGCCAGCTCACCGGGGTCCTCTGGAAACACCATATATTTT.

Many counts were recorded for this clonotype. This sequence joins TRBV29-1 and TRBJ2-3; TRBD2 agrees at 11 bases. Germline V CDR1 and CDR2: SQVTM, ANQGSEA. The CDR3 contains 15 residues. Unmatched junction bases numbered 5, after V lost 5 bases and J lost 1 base. The CDR3 DNA sequence: TGCAGCGTTCTCGGGACTAGCGGCGGCACAGATACGCAGTATTTT. This codes for CSVLGTSGGTDTQYF.